This is a list of T cell receptor beta chains from one sample in a study of blood T cell repertoires in COVID-19. The method was immunoSEQ multiplex PCR; TCRdb's version includes in-frame clones alone and lacks a portion of them. The sample has more than 60,000 clones; roughly 70% are singletons. The sequenced sample consisted of peripheral blood. The receptors shown here come from a human donor with acute or convalescent COVID-19. The donor label of this sample is uncertain. Both conserved end residues are part of each CDR3. Each record gives: V gene, J gene, clone size, D gene, CDR3 protein, CDR3 DNA. The D gene is left open where the match is weak. Some rows have no size entry. The others give once, few or many, or a class for an expanded clone.

TRBV6-4	TRBJ1-2	once	NA	CASIGPWGFGRHGYTF	TGTGCCAGCATCGGGCCTTGGGGCTTCGGGAGACATGGCTACACCTTC
TRBV3-1/TRBV3-2	TRBJ2-5	NA	NA	CASSRGILANQETQYF	TGTGCCAGCAGCCGGGGGATCCTAGCGAATCAAGAGACCCAGTACTTC
TRBV2	TRBJ2-1	NA	NA	CASRRLAIRGNEQFF	TGTGCCAGTAGGCGTCTAGCGATCCGGGGCAATGAGCAGTTCTTC
TRBV7-2	TRBJ1-4	NA	NA	CASSPGGRIEKLFF	TGTGCCAGCAGCCCGGGCGGGAGAATTGAAAAACTGTTTTTT
TRBV6-1	TRBJ2-1	NA	TRBD2	CASSDRRGSGRAPTYNEQFF	TGTGCCAGCAGTGATCGGAGGGGTAGCGGGAGGGCCCCGACCTACAATGAGCAGTTCTTC
TRBV6-2/TRBV6-3	TRBJ1-5	few	NA	CASSYRTVNSNQPQHF	TGTGCCAGCAGTTACCGCACGGTCAATAGCAATCAGCCCCAGCATTTT
TRBV20-1	TRBJ2-7	NA	NA	CSALRVDEQYF	TGCAGTGCACTCCGGGTCGACGAGCAGTACTTC
TRBV2	TRBJ2-7	NA	TRBD1	CASSERGGQGRGEQYF	TGTGCCAGCAGTGAAAGGGGGGGACAGGGGAGAGGCGAGCAGTACTTC
TRBV29-1	TRBJ2-2	NA	TRBD2	CSVEAPSGRDTGELFF	TGCAGCGTTGAGGCCCCTAGCGGGAGGGACACCGGGGAGCTGTTTTTT
TRBV9	TRBJ1-1	NA	NA	CASSVVPNTEAFF	TGTGCCAGCAGCGTAGTCCCTAACACTGAAGCTTTCTTT
TRBV5-5	TRBJ1-5	NA	NA	CASSSHDSNQPQHF	TGTGCCAGCAGCTCACACGATAGCAATCAGCCCCAGCATTTT
TRBV6-5	TRBJ1-6	few	NA	CASSYGGNSNSPLHF	TGTGCCAGCAGTTACGGAGGGAATTCAAATTCACCCCTCCACTTT
TRBV19	TRBJ2-7	NA	NA	CASSRIMGAYEQYF	TGTGCCAGTAGTCGTATCATGGGAGCCTACGAGCAGTACTTC
TRBV5-5	TRBJ1-1	NA	TRBD1	CASSLGYADRVGLFF	TGTGCCAGCAGCTTGGGATACGCCGACAGGGTGGGTCTTTTCTTT
TRBV4-2	TRBJ2-1	NA	TRBD2	CASSQEQAGVNEQFF	TGTGCCAGCAGCCAAGAACAAGCGGGAGTCAATGAGCAGTTCTTC
TRBV10-2	TRBJ1-3	once	NA	CASRTGSGNTIYF	TGCGCCAGCAGGACAGGCTCTGGAAACACCATATATTTT
TRBV28	TRBJ2-7	NA	NA	CASSPSLQGKRYEQYF	TGTGCCAGCAGTCCCAGCCTCCAGGGGAAGCGCTACGAGCAGTACTTC
TRBV6-2/TRBV6-3	TRBJ1-1	NA	NA	CASSPRSREVDTEAFF	TGTGCCAGCAGCCCTCGGTCGAGGGAGGTGGACACTGAAGCTTTCTTT
TRBV5-5	TRBJ1-3	NA	NA	CASTPLQVTGNTIYF	TGTGCCAGCACCCCGTTACAGGTTACTGGAAACACCATATATTTT
TRBV30	TRBJ2-5	NA	NA	CAWSAGGQETQYF	TGTGCCTGGAGTGCCGGGGGACAAGAGACCCAGTACTTC
TRBV30	TRBJ1-2	once	NA	CAWSVNSQGGYTF	TGTGCCTGGAGTGTAAATTCTCAGGGTGGCTACACCTTC
TRBV30	TRBJ2-5	NA	TRBD1	CAWRQGIEETQYF	TGTGCCTGGAGACAGGGGATCGAGGAGACCCAGTACTTC